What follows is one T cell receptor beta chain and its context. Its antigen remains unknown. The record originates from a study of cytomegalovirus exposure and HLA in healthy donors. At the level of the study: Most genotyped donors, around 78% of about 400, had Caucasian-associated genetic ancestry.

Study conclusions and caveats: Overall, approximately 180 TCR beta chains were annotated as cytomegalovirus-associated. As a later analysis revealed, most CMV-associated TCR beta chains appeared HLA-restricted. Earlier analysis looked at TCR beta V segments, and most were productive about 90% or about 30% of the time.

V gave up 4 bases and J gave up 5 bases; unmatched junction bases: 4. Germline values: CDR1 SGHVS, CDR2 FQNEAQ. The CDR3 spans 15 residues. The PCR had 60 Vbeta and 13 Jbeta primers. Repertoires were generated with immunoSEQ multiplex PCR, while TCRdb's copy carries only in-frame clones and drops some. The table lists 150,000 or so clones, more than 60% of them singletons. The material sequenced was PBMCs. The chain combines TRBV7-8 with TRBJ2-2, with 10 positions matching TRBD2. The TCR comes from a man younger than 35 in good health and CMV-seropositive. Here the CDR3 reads CASSSSGRGTGELFF. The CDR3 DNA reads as TGTGCCAGCAGCTCGAGCGGGAGGGGAACCGGGGAGCTGTTTTTT.